These 22 T cell receptor beta chains originate from one sample sequenced in a study of glioma-infiltrating T cells after dendritic cell vaccination. The repertoire was sequenced with immunoSEQ multiplex PCR; TCRdb's copy has only in-frame clones and lacks some. This table holds tens of thousands of clones, about 85% found once. Time point here: after dendritic cell vaccination, including at tumor progression/relapse. The sample here was blood, taken after dendritic cell vaccination. Source of these receptors: a human donor with glioblastoma.

The chain employs TRBV5-6 and TRBJ1-6, with D unclear. Trimming took 2 bases from V and 4 from J, leaving 13 bases between them. Germline V lookup: CDR1 SGHDT, CDR2 YYEEEE. The CDR3 length is 16 residues. The CDR3 sequence: CASSLNSQSYNSPLHF. DNA of the CDR3: TGTGCCAGCAGCTTAAACAGCCAGAGTTATAATTCACCCCTCCACTTT.

The chain has TRBV14 and TRBJ2-7; 7 bases map to TRBD1. The CDR3 length is 15 residues. V lost 4 bases, J lost 0 bases, and 6 bases stayed unmatched. Germline-derived CDR1 and CDR2 are SGHDN and FVKESK. The CDR3 sequence is CASSPRQGPSYEQYF. The CDR3 DNA is TGTGCCAGCAGCCCCAGACAGGGTCCCTCCTACGAGCAGTACTTC.

The chain recombines TRBV6-5 with TRBJ1-5, with 7 nucleotides matching TRBD1. CDR3 length: 15 amino acids. The germline CDR1 and CDR2 sequences are MNHEY and SVGAGI. J was trimmed by 0 bases and V by 6 bases; bases with no gene match: 5. The CDR3, as DNA: TGTGCCAGCAGGACGACAGGGTATAGCAATCAGCCCCAGCATTTT. This sequence encodes CASRTTGYSNQPQHF.

This chain connects TRBV27 to TRBJ2-7; 9 positions agree with TRBD2. V dropped 3 bases and J dropped 0; count of bases not matched to a gene: 9. In germline, CDR1 is MNHEY, CDR2 SMNVEV (reference sequence). There are 17 residues in the CDR3. The DNA for the CDR3 is TGTGCCAGCAGTTTTGTAAGCGGGGGGCCGTTCTCCTACGAGCAGTACTTC. Translation: CASSFVSGGPFSYEQYF.

The chain couples TRBV2 to TRBJ2-1, with D perhaps TRBD2 (6 bases). Looked up from germline, CDR1 is SNHLY and CDR2 is FYNNEI. Deletions cut 4 bases from V and 0 bases from J, with 10 bases between. The CDR3 is 15 residues long. The CDR3 loop reads CASSVGSGSYNEQFF. The CDR3 coding sequence is TGTGCCAGCAGTGTTGGTAGCGGCTCCTACAATGAGCAGTTCTTC.

J is TRBJ1-3 and V is TRBV7-9, with a tentative D call TRBD1 (5 bases). Germline CDR1 reads SEHNR; CDR2 reads FQNEAQ (reference sequence). Trimming removed 5 bases at V and 8 bases at J, with 16 bases between. The CDR3 runs to 14 residues. CDR3 nucleotide sequence: TGTGCCAGCAGCATAGAAGGGGTAGCGGACACCATATATTTT. This gives the protein CASSIEGVADTIYF.

This clone was seen only once. This chain links TRBV5-1 with TRBJ2-1, with TRBD1 matching 8 bases. Germline V gives CDR1 SGHRS, CDR2 YFSETQ. V shed 2 bases and J 5 bases; nucleotides not matched to a gene: 15. CDR3 size: 18 residues. CDR3 sequence: CASSLRPNLDRAHNEQFF. The CDR3 nucleotides are TGCGCCAGCAGCTTACGACCTAACCTGGACAGGGCCCACAATGAGCAGTTCTTC.

V gene TRBV29-1 combines with J gene TRBJ2-1, with 11 bases that match TRBD1. Germline CDR1 is SQVTM and CDR2 is ANQGSEA. CDR3 length: 12 amino acids. As DNA, the CDR3 is TGCAACACGGACAGGGGGCTTGATGAGCAGTTCTTC. This translates into CNTDRGLDEQFF.

The gene calls are TRBV27 and TRBJ2-3; TRBD2 agrees at 13 bases. Germline V gives CDR1 MNHEY, CDR2 SMNVEV (reference sequence). With 3 bases clipped from V and 2 bases from J, the junction kept 5 bases outside the gene matches. CDR3 length: 17 residues. CDR3: CASSFHTSGGATDTQYF. DNA for the CDR3: TGTGCCAGCAGTTTCCATACTAGCGGGGGGGCCACAGATACGCAGTATTTT.

CDR3 bases: TGCGCCAGCAGCCTCGGGACTGTGGCAGATACGCAGTATTTT. Translated: CASSLGTVADTQYF. The rearrangement joins TRBV5-1 to TRBJ2-3; the D gene is possibly TRBD2 (6 bases). The CDR3 consists of 14 residues. V was pared by 4 bases and J by 4 bases, with 13 bases between. In germline, CDR1 is SGHRS, CDR2 YFSETQ.

The V call is TRBV27, the J call TRBJ2-1; tentative D call: TRBD1 (7 bases). CDR3 size: 14 residues. V gave up 3 bases and J gave up 9 bases, with 15 bases separating them. Germline assignment: CDR1 MNHEY and CDR2 SMNVEV (reference sequence). CDR3 residues: CASSFRTGGGEQFF. The DNA of the CDR3 is TGTGCCAGCAGTTTCAGGACAGGAGGGGGTGAGCAGTTCTTC.

The chain combines TRBV19 with TRBJ1-1; D gene ambiguous. The CDR3 is made up of 15 amino acids. The V and J ends lost 0 bases and 2 bases respectively, with 10 bases between them. The V gene's germline CDR1 is LNHDA and CDR2 SQIVND (reference sequence). This chain's CDR3 is CASSIDEEHNTEAFF. Here the CDR3 DNA reads TGTGCCAGTAGTATAGATGAGGAACATAACACTGAAGCTTTCTTT. Filled out from reference TRBV19 and TRBJ1-1, the complete variable domain reads DGGITQSPKYLFRKEGQNVTLSCEQNLNHDAMYWYRQDPGQGLRLIYYSQIVNDFQKGDIAEGYSVSREKKESFPLTVTSAQKNPTAFYLCASSIDEEHNTEAFFGQGTRLTVV.

V gene TRBV7-6 combines with J gene TRBJ1-1; D remains ambiguous. The CDR3 totals 14 residues. The germline gives CDR1 SGHVS, CDR2 FNYEAQ. With 4 bases removed from V and 5 bases from J, the gap between germline ends came to 14 bases. The CDR3: CASSSGRSGTEAFF. CDR3 coding DNA: TGTGCCAGCAGCTCCGGCAGATCGGGGACTGAAGCTTTCTTT.

J is TRBJ2-1 and V is TRBV27; D not certain. The germline CDR1 and CDR2 sequences are MNHEY and SMNVEV (reference sequence). This CDR3 is built from 14 residues. Trimming took off 6 bases at V and 10 bases at J, with 19 bases between the two ends. The CDR3 nucleotides are TGTGCCAGCAGACCCGGGTCCTACCAGATGGAGCAGTTCTTC. Protein sequence: CASRPGSYQMEQFF.

The rearrangement links TRBV19 to TRBJ2-3; a weak D match, TRBD2 (6 bases). The germline V gene encodes CDR1 LNHDA and CDR2 SQIVND (reference sequence). V was cut by 7 bases and J by 4 bases, with 18 bases left in between. The CDR3 is made up of 15 amino acids. CDR3 region: CASIGRGRAADTQYF. CDR3 DNA sequence: TGTGCCAGTATCGGGCGGGGCAGGGCAGCAGATACGCAGTATTTT.

The V gene is TRBV5-5, the J gene TRBJ2-1; 11 bases align to TRBD1. V dropped 4 bases and J dropped 4; count of bases not matched to a gene: 4. Germline lookup yields CDR1 SGHKS and CDR2 YYEKEE (reference sequence). This CDR3 comprises 15 residues. The CDR3: CASSPGQGAYNEQFF. The CDR3 region has the DNA TGTGCCAGCAGCCCTGGACAGGGGGCATACAATGAGCAGTTCTTC.

The J gene is TRBJ2-5, the V gene TRBV5-6; TRBD2 matches at 16 bases. This CDR3 has 16 residues. V lost 3 bases, J lost 5 bases, and 4 bases stayed unmatched. Germline V gene data show CDR1 as SGHDT and CDR2 as YYEEEE. The CDR3, as DNA: TGTGCCAGCAGCTCGGGACTAGCGGGGGGGCGCGAGACCCAGTACTTC. This gives the protein CASSSGLAGGRETQYF.

The chain links TRBV9 to TRBJ2-7; 8 bases line up with TRBD1. The trim removed 4 bases at V and 6 bases at J, leaving 9 bases unmatched. The CDR3 runs to 14 residues. Germline values: CDR1 SGDLS, CDR2 YYNGEE. The chain's CDR3 is CASSSRDRLGEQYF. For the CDR3, the DNA is TGTGCCAGCAGCAGCCGGGACAGGTTAGGCGAGCAGTACTTC. Variable domain in full (rest from reference TRBV9 and TRBJ2-7): DSGVTQTPKHLITATGQRVTLRCSPRSGDLSVYWYQQSLDQGLQFLIQYYNGEERAKGNILERFSAQQFPDLHSELNLSSLELGDSALYFCASSSRDRLGEQYFGPGTRLTVT.

This clone was observed a handful of times. The rearrangement uses TRBV4-3 and TRBJ2-3; D is possibly TRBD2 (7 bases). Germline values: CDR1 LGHNA, CDR2 YSLEER. Trimming removed 1 base from V and 4 bases from J, with 18 bases in between. This CDR3 is 17 amino acids long. The CDR3 is CASSQALYGGLADTQYF. The CDR3 region has the DNA TGCGCCAGCAGCCAAGCCCTCTACGGGGGGCTCGCAGATACGCAGTATTTT.

V gene TRBV28 combines with J gene TRBJ2-2, with D possibly matching TRBD2 (5 bases). This CDR3 region has 15 residues. CDR1 and CDR2 (germline): MDHEN, SYDVKM. V lost 2 bases to trimming and J lost 1 base, with 8 bases between them. CDR3 in amino acids: CASSLAGWNTGELFF. In nucleotides, the CDR3 is TGTGCCAGCAGTTTAGCGGGCTGGAACACCGGGGAGCTGTTTTTT.

The chain employs TRBV19 and TRBJ1-2, with D perhaps matching TRBD1 (5 bases). In germline, CDR1 is LNHDA, CDR2 SQIVND (reference sequence). V lost 3 bases to trimming and J lost 0 bases, with 14 bases between them. CDR3 length: 16 residues. CDR3 sequence (DNA): TGTGCCAGTAGTATGAGGTCAGGACAAGCTAACTATGGCTACACCTTC. It yields the protein CASSMRSGQANYGYTF.

The chain couples TRBV29-1 to TRBJ2-1, with D tentatively TRBD1 (7 bases). This CDR3 is built from 14 residues. Looked up from germline, CDR1 is SQVTM and CDR2 is ANQGSEA. Trimming took off 4 bases at V and 7 bases at J, with 17 bases between the two ends. DNA of the CDR3: TGCAGCGTTGCAGGTCAGGGGGGTAGAAATGAGCAGTTCTTC. Translating it yields CSVAGQGGRNEQFF.